These 8 T cell receptor beta chains came from one sample sequenced in a study of T cells after yellow fever vaccination. TCRdb independently ran MiXCR on the 5' RACE reads; one entry per CDR3 protein. The data contain about 320,000 distinct CDR3 sequences, over 8.5% of them singletons. This specimen was CD4+ T cells sorted from PBMCs, taken 45 days after the yellow fever booster vaccination. These receptor sequences come from a man between 18 and 35 years old who received the YFV17D yellow fever vaccine.

The chain joins TRBV6-2 or TRBV6-3 to TRBJ2-3, with 8 nucleotides matching TRBD1. CDR1 MNHEY and CDR2 SVGEGT come from the germline V gene. V lost 11 bases and J lost 2; bases outside the gene matches: 12. The CDR3 length is 15 residues. Here the CDR3 reads CAGRRQGHLTDTQYF. Written as DNA, the CDR3 is TGTGCCGGTAGAAGACAGGGGCACCTCACAGATACGCAGTATTTT.

There are a few counts of this clonotype. The genes are TRBV7-9 and TRBJ1-3, with 7 bases matching TRBD1. This CDR3 contains 14 residues. V trimming: 2 bases; J trimming: 8 bases; junction bases outside the gene matches: 6. Germline lookup yields CDR1 SEHNR and CDR2 FQNEAQ (reference sequence). The CDR3 loop is CASSLSTGRDTIYF. The CDR3 DNA sequence: TGTGCCAGCAGCTTATCGACAGGGAGAGACACCATATATTTT.

This clonotype was seen a few times. The chain is built from TRBV11-2 and TRBJ1-5; 7 positions match TRBD1. The V segment lost 1 base and the J segment 0 bases; nucleotides outside the gene matches: 6. The CDR3 loop spans 17 amino acids. CDR1 is SGHAT and CDR2 is FQNNGV in the germline V gene. The CDR3 here is CASSLGTGTDSNQPQHF. CDR3 DNA: TGTGCCAGCAGCTTAGGGACCGGGACAGATAGCAATCAGCCCCAGCATTTT. Full variable domain (outside the CDR3, taken from reference TRBV11-2 and TRBJ1-5): EAGVAQSPRYKIIEKRQSVAFWCNPISGHATLYWYQQILGQGPKLLIQFQNNGVVDDSQLPKDRFSAERLKGVDSTLKIQPAKLEDSAVYLCASSLGTGTDSNQPQHFGDGTRLSIL.

The table lists this clonotype with a few counts. This chain uses TRBV6-2 or TRBV6-3 with TRBJ2-3, with D possibly called TRBD1 or TRBD2 (6 bases each). Per germline, CDR1 MNHEY and CDR2 SVGEGT. This CDR3 comprises 14 residues. V lost 3 bases, J lost 2 bases, and 9 bases lay in between. This CDR3 is CASSYPGATDTQYF. The CDR3 DNA follows: TGTGCCAGCAGTTATCCGGGGGCCACAGATACGCAGTATTTT.

The chain has TRBV4-2 and TRBJ1-1, with TRBD1 as a possible D gene (6 bases). CDR3 length: 17 amino acids. The germline V gene has CDR1 LGHNA and CDR2 YNFKEQ. The V and J ends lost 0 bases and 5 bases respectively, with 19 bases between them. CDR3 coding DNA: TGTGCCAGCAGCCAAGATGCGCAGGGGCAGGTGCGGACTGAAGCTTTCTTT. Amino acids: CASSQDAQGQVRTEAFF.

The chain couples TRBV6-2 or TRBV6-3 to TRBJ2-2, with D perhaps TRBD1 (5 bases). The germline V and J ends were trimmed by 6 bases and 9 bases, with 14 bases remaining between them. Germline V gives CDR1 MNHEY, CDR2 SVGEGT. The CDR3 runs to 13 residues. The CDR3 is CASRPPWGRELFF. The DNA for the CDR3 is TGTGCCAGCAGACCCCCGTGGGGCCGGGAGCTGTTTTTT.

This clonotype turned up a few times. The V and J genes are TRBV5-1 and TRBJ1-2, with a weak D call TRBD1 (5 bases). Germline V CDR1 and CDR2: SGHRS, YFSETQ. The CDR3 spans 16 residues. Trimming took 1 base from V and 4 from J, leaving 17 bases between them. CDR3: CASSLTGVYRGYGYTF. CDR3 nucleotide sequence: TGCGCCAGCAGCTTGACAGGAGTGTATCGGGGCTATGGCTACACCTTC.

The chain is built from TRBV11-3 and TRBJ2-1; 8 bases fit TRBD2. CDR1 is SGHNT and CDR2 is YENEEA in the germline V gene. After removal of 5 bases from V and 4 bases from J, the junction contained 10 bases not matched to a gene. There are 16 residues in the CDR3. Here the CDR3 DNA reads TGTGCCAGCAGCGTCCGCCGGGGGGGCGGGTACAATGAGCAGTTCTTC. Translation gives CASSVRRGGGYNEQFF.